This record covers a single T cell receptor beta chain. The antigen is unknown. Sequencing was performed with immunoSEQ multiplex PCR; in TCRdb, only in-frame clones are kept and a portion is missing. The data contain 66,000 or so clones, roughly nine tenths of them singletons. The source of the sample is a study of OX40 agonist ivuxolimab in advanced cancers. Whole-study results and caveats: Antigen specificity of clonally expanded peripheral T cells was not established.

Autoimmune disease history or systemic immunosuppression meant exclusion. The CDR3 loop spans 14 amino acids. Germline CDR1 and CDR2: SGHDT and YYEEEE. V gave up 0 bases and J gave up 6 bases, with 11 bases separating them. The source is an adult with an advanced solid tumor such as melanoma, head and neck, liver or kidney cancer. The sample was CD4+ or CD8+ T cells sorted from blood, taken in a trial of the OX40 agonist ivuxolimab. The J gene is TRBJ2-3, the V gene TRBV5-6; no clear D. DNA of the CDR3: TGTGCCAGCAGCTTGGTCTTTGCTAGGGATACGCAGTATTTT. It yields the protein CASSLVFARDTQYF.